This T cell receptor (beta chain) was recovered during a study of T cell responses to AZD1222 COVID-19 vaccine. Regarding the study as a whole: Without day 14 samples, only post-peak T cell repertoires were studied. Mostly white British, mostly female donors; authors suggested clonal diversity may be underestimated.

Concerning this clone itself: As yet, its antigen is unknown.

Sequencing used immunoSEQ multiplex PCR; TCRdb keeps in-frame clones, though not all of them. Among 55,000 to 80,000 clones, 80% to 85% were seen once, and the ten largest hold about 20%. The sequenced sample was peripheral blood, obtained on day 0 of AZD1222 vaccination. The sequence derives from an adult in good health.

The CDR3 region has the DNA TGTGCCAGCAGCCGCAATGTTAGGGGAAACACTGAAGCTTTCTTT. Translating gives CASSRNVRGNTEAFF. V and J are TRBV11-2 and TRBJ1-1; a possible D gene is TRBD1 (5 bases). CDR1 SGHAT and CDR2 FQNNGV come from the germline V gene. The length of the CDR3 is 15 residues. V shed 5 bases and J shed 2 bases, with 15 bases lying between them.